This is a list of T cell receptor beta chains from one sample in a study of blood T cell repertoires in COVID-19. Produced via immunoSEQ multiplex PCR; TCRdb's table is partial and in-frame only. The sample holds roughly 380,000 clones, more than 70% seen once. The sequenced material came from PBMCs or T cells enriched from blood (not recorded which). The origin of the receptors is a man aged 25-45 years who had recovered from COVID-19. The CDR3 runs from the conserved cysteine through the conserved F or W. The order of the fields is D gene, V gene, clone size, J gene, CDR3 protein, CDR3 DNA. A D gene is named only where the DNA matches it firmly. Not every row has a clone size; where given, it reads once, few, many or a size class.

D gene: TRBD1; V gene: TRBV7-2; clone size: -; J gene: TRBJ1-4; CDR3 protein: CASSPKPGGGEKLFF; CDR3 DNA: TGTGCCAGCAGCCCAAAGCCAGGGGGAGGCGAAAAACTGTTTTTT
D gene: -; V gene: TRBV18; clone size: -; J gene: TRBJ1-2; CDR3 protein: CASSPGSNYGYTF; CDR3 DNA: TGTGCCAGCTCACCGGGCAGTAACTATGGCTACACCTTC
D gene: -; V gene: TRBV7-9; clone size: -; J gene: TRBJ1-2; CDR3 protein: CASSAAGYGYTF; CDR3 DNA: TGTGCCAGCAGCGCAGCAGGGTATGGCTACACCTTC
D gene: -; V gene: TRBV7-9; clone size: few; J gene: TRBJ2-1; CDR3 protein: CASSSGSGGHGGEQFF; CDR3 DNA: TGTGCCAGCAGCTCGGGCTCCGGGGGGCACGGCGGGGAGCAGTTCTTC
D gene: -; V gene: TRBV9; clone size: -; J gene: TRBJ2-1; CDR3 protein: CASSVETAVGSSSYNEQFF; CDR3 DNA: TGTGCCAGCAGCGTAGAGACGGCCGTCGGGAGCAGCTCCTACAATGAGCAGTTCTTC
D gene: -; V gene: TRBV10-2; clone size: -; J gene: TRBJ1-3; CDR3 protein: CASSLQVSGNTIYF; CDR3 DNA: TGCGCCAGCAGTCTACAGGTCTCTGGAAACACCATATATTTT
D gene: TRBD1; V gene: TRBV7-2; clone size: -; J gene: TRBJ1-2; CDR3 protein: CASSPSQGMDYGYTF; CDR3 DNA: TGTGCCAGCAGCCCGTCACAGGGGATGGACTATGGCTACACCTTC
D gene: TRBD1; V gene: TRBV4-2; clone size: -; J gene: TRBJ2-5; CDR3 protein: CASSQEQGAGETQYF; CDR3 DNA: TGTGCCAGCAGCCAAGAACAGGGGGCCGGTGAGACCCAGTACTTC
D gene: TRBD2; V gene: TRBV5-5; clone size: -; J gene: TRBJ2-2; CDR3 protein: CASSLTSGDGIGELFF; CDR3 DNA: TGTGCCAGCAGCCTGACTAGCGGGGATGGAATCGGGGAGCTGTTTTTT
D gene: -; V gene: TRBV7-2; clone size: few; J gene: TRBJ1-6; CDR3 protein: CASSHPARNSPLHF; CDR3 DNA: TGTGCCAGCAGCCACCCCGCCCGGAATTCACCCCTCCACTTT
D gene: -; V gene: TRBV6-1; clone size: -; J gene: TRBJ1-5; CDR3 protein: CASSEGATSNQPQHF; CDR3 DNA: TGTGCCAGCAGTGAAGGGGCTACAAGCAATCAGCCCCAGCATTTT
D gene: -; V gene: TRBV7-2; clone size: once; J gene: TRBJ1-3; CDR3 protein: CASSLSTGMRGNTIYF; CDR3 DNA: TGTGCCAGCAGCTTATCAACAGGGATGCGGGGAAACACCATATATTTT
D gene: TRBD1; V gene: TRBV5-1; clone size: few; J gene: TRBJ1-3; CDR3 protein: CASRLTGFSGNTIYF; CDR3 DNA: TGCGCCAGCAGATTGACAGGGTTTTCTGGAAACACCATATATTTT
D gene: -; V gene: TRBV6-5; clone size: -; J gene: TRBJ1-4; CDR3 protein: CASSRGPNNEKLFF; CDR3 DNA: TGTGCCAGCAGTCGCGGGCCGAATAATGAAAAACTGTTTTTT
D gene: -; V gene: TRBV10-3; clone size: -; J gene: TRBJ2-3; CDR3 protein: CAISDGLGTDTQYF; CDR3 DNA: TGTGCCATCAGTGATGGTCTAGGCACAGATACGCAGTATTTT
D gene: TRBD1; V gene: TRBV27; clone size: -; J gene: TRBJ2-5; CDR3 protein: CASSLRQGETQYF; CDR3 DNA: TGTGCCAGCAGTCTGCGACAGGGCGAGACCCAGTACTTC
D gene: -; V gene: TRBV4-3; clone size: -; J gene: TRBJ2-2; CDR3 protein: CASSQDRSGTSYTGELFF; CDR3 DNA: TGCGCCAGCAGCCAAGATAGGTCGGGGACTTCATACACCGGGGAGCTGTTTTTT
D gene: -; V gene: TRBV6-4; clone size: -; J gene: TRBJ1-2; CDR3 protein: CASSDGGGGYTF; CDR3 DNA: TGTGCCAGCAGTGACGGAGGTGGAGGCTACACCTTC
D gene: TRBD1; V gene: TRBV29-1; clone size: few; J gene: TRBJ1-2; CDR3 protein: CSVGDREGDGYTF; CDR3 DNA: TGCAGCGTGGGTGACAGGGAAGGAGATGGCTACACCTTC
D gene: -; V gene: TRBV10-3; clone size: -; J gene: TRBJ1-3; CDR3 protein: CAISESRVARGNTIYF; CDR3 DNA: TGTGCCATCAGTGAGTCCCGGGTGGCAAGGGGAAACACCATATATTTT
D gene: -; V gene: TRBV30; clone size: -; J gene: TRBJ2-7; CDR3 protein: CAWSVGGAYEQYF; CDR3 DNA: TGTGCCTGGAGTGTAGGGGGGGCCTACGAGCAGTACTTC
D gene: TRBD2; V gene: TRBV6-5; clone size: -; J gene: TRBJ2-7; CDR3 protein: CASRSASGGTYEQYF; CDR3 DNA: TGTGCCAGCAGATCTGCTAGCGGGGGGACCTACGAGCAGTACTTC
D gene: -; V gene: TRBV15; clone size: -; J gene: TRBJ1-1; CDR3 protein: CATSRDGTGGTEAFF; CDR3 DNA: TGTGCCACCAGCAGAGATGGGACCGGGGGCACTGAAGCTTTCTTT
D gene: TRBD1; V gene: TRBV9; clone size: -; J gene: TRBJ1-4; CDR3 protein: CASSKGQGTNEKLFF; CDR3 DNA: TGTGCCAGCAGCAAAGGACAGGGCACTAATGAAAAACTGTTTTTT
D gene: -; V gene: TRBV18; clone size: -; J gene: TRBJ2-7; CDR3 protein: CASSPPLSVYEQYF; CDR3 DNA: TGTGCCAGCTCACCGCCCCTCTCAGTGTACGAGCAGTACTTC
D gene: -; V gene: TRBV6-1; clone size: -; J gene: TRBJ1-1; CDR3 protein: CASSGRAQGSNTEAFF; CDR3 DNA: TGTGCCAGCAGTGGAAGGGCCCAGGGATCGAACACTGAAGCTTTCTTT
D gene: TRBD1; V gene: TRBV7-9; clone size: -; J gene: TRBJ1-2; CDR3 protein: CASSLGGNRGRNYGYTF; CDR3 DNA: TGTGCCAGCAGCTTAGGAGGGAACAGGGGGCGTAACTATGGCTACACCTTC
D gene: -; V gene: TRBV27; clone size: -; J gene: TRBJ2-7; CDR3 protein: CASSLEGGPYEQYF; CDR3 DNA: TGTGCCAGCAGTTTAGAAGGTGGGCCCTACGAGCAGTACTTC
D gene: TRBD1; V gene: TRBV5-1; clone size: -; J gene: TRBJ1-2; CDR3 protein: CASSQTGGGYGYTF; CDR3 DNA: TGCGCCAGCAGCCAGACAGGGGGCGGCTATGGCTACACCTTC